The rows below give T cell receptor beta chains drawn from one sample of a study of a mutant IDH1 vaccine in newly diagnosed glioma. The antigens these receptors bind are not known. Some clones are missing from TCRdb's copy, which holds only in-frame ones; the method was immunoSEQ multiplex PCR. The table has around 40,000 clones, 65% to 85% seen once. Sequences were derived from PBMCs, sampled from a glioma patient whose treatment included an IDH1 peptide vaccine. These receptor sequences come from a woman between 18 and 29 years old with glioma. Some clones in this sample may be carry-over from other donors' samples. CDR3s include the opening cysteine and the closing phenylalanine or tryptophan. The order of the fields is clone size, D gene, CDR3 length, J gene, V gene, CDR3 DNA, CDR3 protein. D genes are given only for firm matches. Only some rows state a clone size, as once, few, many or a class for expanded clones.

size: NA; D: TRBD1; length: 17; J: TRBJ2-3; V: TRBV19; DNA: TGTGCCAGTAGTATATATGGGACAGGGGGTAGGACAGATACGCAGTATTTT; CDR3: CASSIYGTGGRTDTQYF
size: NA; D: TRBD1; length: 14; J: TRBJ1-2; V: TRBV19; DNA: TGTGCCAGTAGCCCGGACAGGGAGCTTCTTGGCTACACCTTC; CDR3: CASSPDRELLGYTF
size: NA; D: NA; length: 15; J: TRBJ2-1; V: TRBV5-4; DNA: TGTGCCAGCAGCTTGTGGGCAGCTCCTAGATATGAGCAGTTCTTC; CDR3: CASSLWAAPRYEQFF
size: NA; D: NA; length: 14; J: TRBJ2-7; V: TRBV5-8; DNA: TGTGCCAGCAGGCCTCGGGGGGCCCCCTACGAGCAGTACTTC; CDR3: CASRPRGAPYEQYF
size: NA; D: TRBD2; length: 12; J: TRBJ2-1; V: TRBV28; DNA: TGTGCCAGCAGTTTAGAGGCTAGCGGGCTCATCTTC; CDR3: CASSLEASGLIF
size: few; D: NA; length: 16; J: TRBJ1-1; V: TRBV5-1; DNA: TGCGCCAGCAGCTTGGATTCCGGGCTTCGGAACACTGAAGCTTTCTTT; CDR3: CASSLDSGLRNTEAFF
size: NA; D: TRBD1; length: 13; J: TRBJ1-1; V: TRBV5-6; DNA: TGTGCCAGCAGCAGACAGGGGGCCCCTGAAGCTTTCTTT; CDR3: CASSRQGAPEAFF
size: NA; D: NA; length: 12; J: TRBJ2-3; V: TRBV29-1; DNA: TGCAGCGTTGTCCGGGGCACAGATACGCAGTATTTT; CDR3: CSVVRGTDTQYF
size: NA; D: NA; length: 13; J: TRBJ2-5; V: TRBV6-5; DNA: TGTGCCAGCAGTTACTCGACTCAAGAGACCCAGTACTTC; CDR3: CASSYSTQETQYF
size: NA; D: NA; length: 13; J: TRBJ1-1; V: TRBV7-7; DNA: TGTGCTAGCAGCTCGACAAGGAACACTGAAGCTTTCTTT; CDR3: CASSSTRNTEAFF
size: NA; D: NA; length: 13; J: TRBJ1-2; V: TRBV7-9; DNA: TGTGCCAGCCGAGACGGATCTAACTATGGCTACACCTTC; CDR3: CASRDGSNYGYTF
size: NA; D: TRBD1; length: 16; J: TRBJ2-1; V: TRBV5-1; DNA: TGCGCCAGCAGCTTGTGGGGGACAGGGGATGTCGATGAGCAGTTCTTC; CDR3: CASSLWGTGDVDEQFF
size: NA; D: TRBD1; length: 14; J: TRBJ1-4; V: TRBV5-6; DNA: TGTGCCAGCAGCTTACAGGGGGTGGGTGAAAAACTGTTTTTT; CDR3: CASSLQGVGEKLFF
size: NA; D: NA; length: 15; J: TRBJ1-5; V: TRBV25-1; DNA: TGTGCCAGCAGTGAATCTGGCAGCTCCAATCAGCCCCAGCATTTT; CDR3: CASSESGSSNQPQHF
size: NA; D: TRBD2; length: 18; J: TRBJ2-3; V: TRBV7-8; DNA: TGTGCCAGCAGCCCCAACTCGGCGGGACTAGCGAGCACAGATACGCAGTATTTT; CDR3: CASSPNSAGLASTDTQYF
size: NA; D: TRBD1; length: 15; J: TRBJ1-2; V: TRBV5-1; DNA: TGCGCCAGCAGCCAAACCAGGACAGGGGTAGAGGGCTACACCTTC; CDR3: CASSQTRTGVEGYTF
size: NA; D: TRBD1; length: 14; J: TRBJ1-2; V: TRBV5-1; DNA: TGCGCCAGCAGCTTGTCGTGGACAGGGAACGGCTACACCTTC; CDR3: CASSLSWTGNGYTF
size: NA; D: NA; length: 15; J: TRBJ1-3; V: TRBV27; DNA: TGTGCCAGCAGTCCGGGGGGGGCAGCTGGAAACACCATATATTTT; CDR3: CASSPGGAAGNTIYF
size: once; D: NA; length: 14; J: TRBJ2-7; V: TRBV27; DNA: TGTGCCAGCAGTTTCCCAGGGACCTCCTACGAGCAGTACTTC; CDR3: CASSFPGTSYEQYF
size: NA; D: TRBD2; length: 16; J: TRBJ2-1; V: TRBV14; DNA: TGTGCCAGCAGCCACTTAGCGGGAGCAGTTTACAATGAGCAGTTCTTC; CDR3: CASSHLAGAVYNEQFF
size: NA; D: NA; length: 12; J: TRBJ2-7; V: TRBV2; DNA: TGTGCCAGCAGTGCACAGGGATACGAGCAGTACTTC; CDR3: CASSAQGYEQYF
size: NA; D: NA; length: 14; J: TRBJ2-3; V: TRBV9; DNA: TGTGCCAGCAGCGTAGAAGGGCCCACAGATACGCAGTATTTT; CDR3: CASSVEGPTDTQYF
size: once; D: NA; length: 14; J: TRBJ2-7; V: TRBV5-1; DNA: TGCGCCAGCAGCTTGCAGGGCTACTCCTACGAGCAGTACTTC; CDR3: CASSLQGYSYEQYF
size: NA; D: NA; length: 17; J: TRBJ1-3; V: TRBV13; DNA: TGTGCCAGCAGCTTAAGGTTGGCAGGGACTACTGGAAACACCATATATTTT; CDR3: CASSLRLAGTTGNTIYF
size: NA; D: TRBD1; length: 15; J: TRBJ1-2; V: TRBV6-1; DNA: TGTGCCAGCAGTGAAGGGACAGGGGTCAACTATGGCTACACCTTC; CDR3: CASSEGTGVNYGYTF
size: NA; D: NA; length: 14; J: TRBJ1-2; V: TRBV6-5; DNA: TGTGCCAGCAGTTACGGGCAGAGTAACTATGGCTACACCTTC; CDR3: CASSYGQSNYGYTF
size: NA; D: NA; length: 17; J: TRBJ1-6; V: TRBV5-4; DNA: TGTGCCAGCAGCTTGGTAGGGGTTTCGGGCCCCAATTCACCCCTCCACTTT; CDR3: CASSLVGVSGPNSPLHF
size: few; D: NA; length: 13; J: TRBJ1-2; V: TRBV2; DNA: TGTGCCAGCACCCTGGACGCTAGCTATGGCTACACCTTC; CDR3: CASTLDASYGYTF
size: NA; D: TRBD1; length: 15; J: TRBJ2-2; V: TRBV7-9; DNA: TGTGCCAGCAGCCGCCAGACAGGGGGCTTCGGGGAGCTGTTTTTT; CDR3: CASSRQTGGFGELFF